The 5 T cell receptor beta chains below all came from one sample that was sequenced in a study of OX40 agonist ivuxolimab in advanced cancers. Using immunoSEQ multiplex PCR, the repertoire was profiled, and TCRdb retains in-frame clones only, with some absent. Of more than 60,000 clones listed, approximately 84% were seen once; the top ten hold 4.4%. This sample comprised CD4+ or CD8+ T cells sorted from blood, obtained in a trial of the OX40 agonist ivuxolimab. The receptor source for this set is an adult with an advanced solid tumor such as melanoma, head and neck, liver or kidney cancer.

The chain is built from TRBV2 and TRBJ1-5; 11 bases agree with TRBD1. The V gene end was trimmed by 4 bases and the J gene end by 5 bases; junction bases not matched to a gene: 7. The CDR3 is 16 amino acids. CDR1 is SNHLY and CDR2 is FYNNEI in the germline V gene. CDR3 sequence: CASSAGWTGGDQPQHF. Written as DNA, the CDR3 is TGTGCCAGCAGTGCAGGTTGGACAGGGGGCGATCAGCCCCAGCATTTT.

The CDR3 region is CASSSGGRPPGELFF. DNA of the CDR3: TGTGCCAGCAGCTCCGGGGGGCGCCCCCCCGGGGAGCTGTTTTTT. V is TRBV11-2 and J is TRBJ2-2, with TRBD2 as a possible D gene (7 bases). Trimming left V 4 bases short and J 6 bases short, with 15 bases between. The V gene's germline CDR1 is SGHAT and CDR2 FQNNGV. CDR3 length: 15 residues.

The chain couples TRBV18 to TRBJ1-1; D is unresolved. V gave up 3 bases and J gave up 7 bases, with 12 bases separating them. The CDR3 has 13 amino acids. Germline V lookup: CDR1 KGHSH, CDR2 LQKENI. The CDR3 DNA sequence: TGTGCCAGCTCACCGGTTTCCGGGTTTGAAGCTTTCTTT. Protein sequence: CASSPVSGFEAFF.

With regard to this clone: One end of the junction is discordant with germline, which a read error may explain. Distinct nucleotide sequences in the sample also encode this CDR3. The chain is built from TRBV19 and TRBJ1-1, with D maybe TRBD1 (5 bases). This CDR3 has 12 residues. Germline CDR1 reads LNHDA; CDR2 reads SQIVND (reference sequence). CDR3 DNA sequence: TGTGCTAGTAGCGGGACCCTCTCTGAAGCTTTCTTT. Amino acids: CASSGTLSEAFF.

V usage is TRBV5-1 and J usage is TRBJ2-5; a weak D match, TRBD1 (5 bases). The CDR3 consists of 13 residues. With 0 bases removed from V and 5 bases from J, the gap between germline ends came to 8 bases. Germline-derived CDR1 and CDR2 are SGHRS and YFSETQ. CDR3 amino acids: CASSLAAGETQYF. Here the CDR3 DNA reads TGCGCCAGCAGCTTGGCTGCAGGGGAGACCCAGTACTTC.